One sample yielded the 26 T cell receptor beta chains listed below, sequenced in a study of T cell responses to AZD1222 COVID-19 vaccine. Using immunoSEQ multiplex PCR, the repertoire was profiled, and TCRdb retains in-frame clones only, with some absent. The data contain roughly 160,000 clones, about 90% of them singletons. Specimen: peripheral blood, collected on day 0 of MenACWY control vaccination. The receptors were sampled from an adult in good health.

V is TRBV11-3 and J is TRBJ2-1; D is unresolved. CDR3 size: 15 residues. Trimming took 5 bases from V and 0 from J, leaving 11 bases between them. Germline V gene data show CDR1 as SGHNT and CDR2 as YENEEA. The CDR3 is CASSQESNSYNEQFF. CDR3 sequence (DNA): TGTGCCAGCAGCCAAGAAAGTAACTCCTACAATGAGCAGTTCTTC.

This chain joins TRBV25-1 and TRBJ2-1; 10 bases are a match to TRBD1. CDR1 and CDR2 (germline): MGHDK, SYGVNS. The V gene end was trimmed by 8 bases and the J gene end by 7 bases; junction bases not matched to a gene: 11. The CDR3 has 15 residues. This chain's CDR3 is CASLAPGQGRNEQFF. DNA of the CDR3: TGTGCCAGCTTAGCCCCGGGACAGGGGAGGAATGAGCAGTTCTTC.

This clone was picked up a small number of times. V and J are TRBV19 and TRBJ2-7; 10 bases match TRBD2. The V segment lost 1 base and the J segment 7 bases; nucleotides outside the gene matches: 7. The CDR3 runs to 15 residues. CDR1 and CDR2 from the germline V gene are LNHDA and SQIVND (reference sequence). DNA for the CDR3: TGTGCCAGTAGTATAGCAGCGGGAGGGCCGTGGGAGCAGTACTTC. Translated: CASSIAAGGPWEQYF.

This clone was recorded only once. The rearrangement links TRBV2 to TRBJ1-6, with 7 bases that match TRBD1. The CDR3 length is 15 residues. V lost 6 bases, J lost 5 bases, and 7 bases stayed unmatched. Germline values: CDR1 SNHLY, CDR2 FYNNEI. CDR3 nucleotides: TGTGCCAGCAGGGAAACAGGGGTGGATAATTCACCCCTCCACTTT. Translating gives CASRETGVDNSPLHF.

The gene calls are TRBV30 and TRBJ2-5; a possible D gene is TRBD1 (5 bases). V was pared by 2 bases and J by 5 bases, with 18 bases between. The CDR3 contains 15 residues. Germline loops: CDR1 GTSNPN, CDR2 SVGIG (reference sequence). DNA of the CDR3: TGTGCCTGGAGTCTAATCCAAGGGGCTCCGGAGACCCAGTACTTC. It specifies CAWSLIQGAPETQYF.

The CDR3 here is CASRLIPDGGYSNQPQHF. Written as DNA, the CDR3 is TGTGCCAGCAGATTAATCCCCGATGGGGGCTATAGCAATCAGCCCCAGCATTTT. The gene calls are TRBV28 and TRBJ1-5; tentatively, D is TRBD1 (6 bases). V gave up 6 bases and J gave up 0 bases, with 21 bases separating them. The CDR3 covers 18 residues. Germline V gene sequence: CDR1 MDHEN, CDR2 SYDVKM.

J is TRBJ1-2 and V is TRBV15, with D possibly matching TRBD1 (5 bases). The CDR3 covers 18 residues. Germline V gene lookup returns CDR1 LNHNV and CDR2 YYDKDF (reference sequence). V gave up 0 bases and J gave up 3 bases, with 20 bases separating them. DNA for the CDR3: TGTGCCACCAGCAGAGATTTTGATAGGTGGGGGGAAGACTATGGCTACACCTTC. Encoded protein: CATSRDFDRWGEDYGYTF.

The chain couples TRBV12-3 or TRBV12-4 to TRBJ1-2; unclear D gene. This CDR3 has 12 residues. V lost 4 bases, J lost 2 bases, and 5 bases lay in between. CDR3 sequence reads: CASSSRNYGYTF. DNA of the CDR3: TGTGCCAGCAGTTCTAGAAACTATGGCTACACCTTC.

Worth noting for this clone: The sample holds other DNA sequences that translate to the same CDR3. This chain connects TRBV11-2 to TRBJ1-1, with unresolved D. The germline V and J ends were trimmed by 1 base and 2 bases, with 8 bases remaining between them. CDR1 SGHAT and CDR2 FQNNGV come from the germline V gene. CDR3 length: 14 residues. In nucleotides, the CDR3 is TGTGCCAGCAGCTTAGCAGCCAGAAACACTGAAGCTTTCTTT. It encodes CASSLAARNTEAFF. The full variable domain, completed using reference TRBV11-2 and TRBJ1-1, is EAGVAQSPRYKIIEKRQSVAFWCNPISGHATLYWYQQILGQGPKLLIQFQNNGVVDDSQLPKDRFSAERLKGVDSTLKIQPAKLEDSAVYLCASSLAARNTEAFFGQGTRLTVV.

The chain combines TRBV12-5 with TRBJ1-3, with D uncertain. V was cut by 3 bases and J by 6 bases, with 12 bases left in between. Germline V gene sequence: CDR1 LGHNT, CDR2 FRNRAP. CDR3 length equals 14 residues. The chain's CDR3 is CASGFSAIENTIYF. The DNA of the CDR3 is TGTGCTAGTGGTTTTAGTGCTATCGAAAACACCATATATTTT. The full variable domain, rest sourced from reference TRBV12-5 and TRBJ1-3, is DARVTQTPRHKVTEMGQEVTMRCQPILGHNTVFWYRQTMMQGLELLAYFRNRAPLDDSGMPKDRFSAEMPDATLATLKIQPSEPRDSAVYFCASGFSAIENTIYFGEGSWLTVV.

This clone appeared a few times. This sequence joins TRBV18 and TRBJ2-7; TRBD2 matches at 8 bases. There are 15 residues in the CDR3. V trimming: 6 bases; J trimming: 1 base; junction bases outside the gene matches: 8. Germline lookup yields CDR1 KGHSH and CDR2 LQKENI. Here the CDR3 reads CASSPSGGRSYEQYF. CDR3 nucleotide sequence: TGTGCCAGCTCCCCGTCCGGCGGGAGGTCCTACGAGCAGTACTTC.

The chain combines TRBV7-2 with TRBJ1-2, with D possibly matching TRBD1 (6 bases). Trimming cost V 8 bases and J 13 bases, with 20 bases left between them. The germline gives CDR1 SGHTA, CDR2 FQGNSA. The CDR3 consists of 12 residues. For the CDR3, the DNA is TGTGCCAGCGACCGGGACACCTACTACTCCACCTTC. This gives the protein CASDRDTYYSTF.

The chain employs TRBV4-1 and TRBJ1-1; 7 bases match TRBD1. The CDR3 is 17 residues long. J was trimmed by 0 bases and V by 3 bases; bases with no gene match: 10. Germline V gene lookup returns CDR1 MGHRA and CDR2 YSYEKL. The CDR3 nucleotides are TGCGCCAGCAGCCAGGATCCGGGACAGCGCATGAACACTGAAGCTTTCTTT. This translates into CASSQDPGQRMNTEAFF.

This sequence joins TRBV21-1 and TRBJ2-1; TRBD2 was called by the table and not checked on the DNA. TRBV21-1 represents a pseudogene. The CDR3 extends over 14 amino acids. The CDR3 sequence is CASSPWGVHNEQFF. In DNA, the CDR3 is TGTGCCAGCAGCCCATGGGGAGTCCACAATGAGCAGTTCTTC.

This sequence joins TRBV18 and TRBJ2-7; D unclear. The CDR3 totals 13 residues. V dropped 3 bases and J dropped 4 bases, with 10 bases sitting between them. Looked up from germline, CDR1 is KGHSH and CDR2 is LQKENI. The chain's CDR3 is CASSPARSYEQYF. The CDR3 DNA reads TGTGCCAGCTCACCGGCCAGATCTTACGAGCAGTACTTC. Full variable domain (outside the CDR3, taken from reference TRBV18 and TRBJ2-7): NAGVMQNPRHLVRRRGQEARLRCSPMKGHSHVYWYRQLPEEGLKFMVYLQKENIIDESGMPKERFSAEFPKEGPSILRIQQVVRGDSAAYFCASSPARSYEQYFGPGTRLTVT.

This chain connects TRBV18 to TRBJ1-4; maybe TRBD1 (5 bases). Trimming stripped 3 bases from V and 14 bases from J, with 13 bases between. Germline assignment: CDR1 KGHSH and CDR2 LQKENI. The CDR3 loop spans 12 amino acids. The CDR3, as DNA: TGTGCCAGCTCACCCGACAGCGTGGGTCTGTTTTTT. It yields the protein CASSPDSVGLFF.

V is TRBV19 and J is TRBJ2-5; 8 bases fit TRBD1. Unmatched junction bases numbered 10, after V lost 10 bases and J lost 0 bases. Looked up from germline, CDR1 is LNHDA and CDR2 is SQIVND (reference sequence). The CDR3 totals 15 residues. This chain's CDR3 is CATRQGLGYQETQYF. DNA for the CDR3: TGTGCCACCCGACAGGGGTTAGGGTACCAAGAGACCCAGTACTTC. The full variable domain, in which reference TRBV19 and TRBJ2-5 provide the parts outside the CDR3, is DGGITQSPKYLFRKEGQNVTLSCEQNLNHDAMYWYRQDPGQGLRLIYYSQIVNDFQKGDIAEGYSVSREKKESFPLTVTSAQKNPTAFYLCATRQGLGYQETQYFGPGTRLLVL.

V gene TRBV7-9 combines with J gene TRBJ2-3; D uncertain. From germline, CDR1 is SEHNR and CDR2 FQNEAQ (reference sequence). Trimming shortened V by 5 bases and J by 4 bases, and 13 bases separated the two germline ends. This CDR3 has 14 residues. CDR3 nucleotide sequence: TGTGCCAGCAGCCCTCCTAGGGCGGCAGATACGCAGTATTTT. This sequence encodes CASSPPRAADTQYF.

The chain joins TRBV21-1 to TRBJ2-1; whether TRBD2, the table's D call, matches the DNA was not checked. TRBV21-1 is noted as a pseudogene. The CDR3 covers 13 residues. The CDR3 bases are TGTGCCAGCAGCAAAGATGGAGGGCATGAGCAGTTCTTC. This codes for CASSKDGGHEQFF.

The CDR3 coding sequence is TGTGCCAGCAGCCAACAGATGAACACTGAAGCTTTCTTT. It is translated as CASSQQMNTEAFF. The chain has TRBV14 and TRBJ1-1; D uncertain. V lost 2 bases, J lost 0 bases, and 4 bases lay in between. CDR3 size: 13 residues. Germline CDR1 SGHDN, CDR2 FVKESK. Complete variable domain (other parts from reference TRBV14 and TRBJ1-1): EAGVTQFPSHSVIEKGQTVTLRCDPISGHDNLYWYRRVMGKEIKFLLHFVKESKQDESGMPNNRFLAERTGGTYSTLKVQPAELEDSGVYFCASSQQMNTEAFFGQGTRLTVV.

The rearrangement links TRBV3-1 (or the pseudogene TRBV3-2) to TRBJ1-4; D gene unclear. The CDR3 is 14 amino acids. V dropped 3 bases and J dropped 5 bases, with 10 bases sitting between them. Germline V gene lookup returns CDR1 LGHDT and CDR2 YNNKEL (reference sequence). CDR3 nucleotide sequence: TGTGCCAGCAGCCAGACGGATTTAAATGAAAAACTGTTTTTT. Amino acids: CASSQTDLNEKLFF.

This clone was seen repeatedly, ten times or more. The chain links TRBV24-1 to TRBJ2-1, with 8 bases fitting TRBD1. V shed 4 bases, J shed 7 bases, and the junction held 11 bases outside the gene matches. The CDR3 loop spans 16 amino acids. Per the germline V gene, CDR1 is KGHDR and CDR2 is SFDVKD. The CDR3 nucleotides read TGTGCCACCAGTGACCTCGGACAGGGAGAGGGGAATGAGCAGTTCTTC. It specifies CATSDLGQGEGNEQFF.

The CDR3 nucleotides are TGCAGCGTCGCCAGGGACTATGGCTACACCTTC. Translated, it gives CSVARDYGYTF. The genes are TRBV29-1 and TRBJ1-2, with D possibly being TRBD1 (5 bases). The V end was cut by 6 bases, the J end by 3 bases, with 8 bases between. The length of the CDR3 is 11 residues. Germline-derived CDR1 and CDR2 are SQVTM and ANQGSEA.

To note about this clone: Relative to the germline gene, one junction end is altered; a read error may explain this. The chain has TRBV4-1 and TRBJ1-1; D not certain. This CDR3 is built from 14 residues. Germline values: CDR1 MGHRA, CDR2 YSYEKL. CDR3 sequence (DNA): TGCGCCAGCAGCCAAGATCGAGAGTCCACTTCGAGCTCCTTT. Translating it yields CASSQDRESTSSSF.

V is TRBV6-5 and J is TRBJ2-7; D not resolved. The CDR3 length is 12 residues. Germline CDR1 reads MNHEY; CDR2 reads SVGAGI. The ends were cut back, 6 bases at V and 2 bases at J, with 8 bases in the middle. The CDR3 protein is CASSATTYEQYF. As DNA, the CDR3 is TGTGCCAGCAGCGCTACAACCTACGAGCAGTACTTC.

The chain couples TRBV5-5 to TRBJ1-4; possible D gene TRBD1, 6 bases. The CDR3 is made up of 14 amino acids. The germline V gene encodes CDR1 SGHKS and CDR2 YYEKEE (reference sequence). The V end lost 4 bases, the J end lost 8 bases, and 15 bases lay between the germline ends. The CDR3 DNA sequence: TGTGCCAGCAGCCCCGGGGGCCCGGGCGAAAAACTGTTTTTT. It codes for CASSPGGPGEKLFF.